This is a list of T cell receptor beta chains from one sample in a study of blood T cell repertoires in COVID-19. The method was immunoSEQ multiplex PCR; TCRdb's version includes in-frame clones alone and lacks a portion of them. There are about 45,000 clones in the sample; roughly 90% occur only once, and more than 10% lies in the top ten. The specimen was peripheral blood. These receptors all come from a human donor in a cohort sampled during active COVID-19. Both conserved end residues are trimmed from each CDR3.

cdr3_aa	v_call
ASSPGTGRTLRQY	TRBV7-2
ASSQDAGGNEQY	TRBV4-1
ASSSPIYRNPDTQY	TRBV11-2
ASSPLAGRGGETQY	TRBV18
ASTKGLGGT	TRBV28
ATPPGLNTGELF	TRBV24-1
ASSPGTVQSPLH	TRBV5-1
ASGLGWTAGRGVTEAF	TRBV12-5
ASSPGGSSSRSQY	TRBV19
ASSLGQNQPQH	TRBV12-3/TRBV12-4
SVPSGRPTYNEQF	TRBV29-1
ASSPEQGRDTQY	TRBV7-2
ASSLRQGDQPQH	TRBV28
ASSGRGTANTGELF	TRBV21-1
ASKEIYGYT	TRBV28
ASSYLGRRSTGELF	TRBV5-1
ASSLGAGSQPQH	TRBV5-6
AISVGQDNQPQH	TRBV10-3
ATSDFSGQGAYGYT	TRBV24-1
ASSISGLVSYNEQF	TRBV19
ASSPQPDTEAF	TRBV7-2
ASSLGTTRHYGYT	TRBV5-5
ASSPGGGPTEAF	TRBV19
AIQKGLALGANVLT	TRBV10-3
ASSVHDYLRRGLF	TRBV21-1
ASSVEGAYATDTQY	TRBV9
ASQREGRVNYEQY	TRBV19
AWSVLGNTIY	TRBV30
AISEFGDNEQF	TRBV10-3
ASSLSGVSSYNEQF	TRBV5-1
ASSPYRRAGEKLF	TRBV3-1/TRBV3-2
ASSGAGGTNEKLF	TRBV5-6
ASSRELGSGNTIY	TRBV27
SVDSRAGNTIY	TRBV29-1
ASSSSSGRKDTQY	TRBV28
ASLRGPNYGYT	TRBV19
ASSLGGRGPTYEQY	TRBV7-2
ASSQSQTGVTGELF	TRBV4-3
ASSDYLSQPQH	TRBV2
ASSRDTQETQY	TRBV18
ASSFQGSGRRWEQF	TRBV9
AIRGTGGPNTEAF	TRBV10-3